Below are 23 T cell receptor beta chains sequenced from a single sample in a study of control samples from healthy donors and cancer patients. Here immunoSEQ multiplex PCR was the method, and the copy in TCRdb shows in-frame clones only, minus some. Of about 90,000 clones in the sample, less than 95% were seen once. The sequenced material came from blood. These receptor sequences come from a young woman in good health.

V gene TRBV18 combines with J gene TRBJ2-7; 10 positions agree with TRBD2. With V trimmed by 6 bases and J by 0 bases, 5 bases remained unmatched. The CDR3 runs 15 residues. CDR1 is KGHSH and CDR2 is LQKENI in the germline V gene. The CDR3 sequence is CASSRSGGTSYEQYF. The CDR3 coding sequence is TGTGCCAGCTCGCGTAGCGGGGGGACCTCCTACGAGCAGTACTTC. Full variable domain (missing parts from reference TRBV18 and TRBJ2-7): NAGVMQNPRHLVRRRGQEARLRCSPMKGHSHVYWYRQLPEEGLKFMVYLQKENIIDESGMPKERFSAEFPKEGPSILRIQQVVRGDSAAYFCASSRSGGTSYEQYFGPGTRLTVT.

This clone was detected a few times. The sample holds other DNA sequences that translate to the same CDR3. The chain has TRBV9 and TRBJ1-6; TRBD1 might be the D (5 bases). The germline V and J ends were trimmed by 0 bases and 7 bases, with 11 bases remaining between them. Germline CDR1 is SGDLS and CDR2 is YYNGEE. This CDR3 has 15 residues. The CDR3 reads CASSVGVGGNSPLHF. Here the CDR3 DNA reads TGTGCCAGCAGCGTAGGGGTGGGGGGGAATTCACCCCTCCACTTT.

This sequence joins TRBV27 and TRBJ1-2; no reliable D call. The CDR3 sequence is 11 residues long. Per the germline V gene, CDR1 is MNHEY and CDR2 is SMNVEV (reference sequence). The V end lost 8 bases, the J end lost 6 bases, and 10 bases lay between the germline ends. The CDR3 is CASGSGHGYTF. The CDR3 DNA reads TGTGCCAGCGGGTCGGGCCATGGCTACACCTTC.

The gene calls are TRBV12-3 or TRBV12-4 and TRBJ1-1, with D tentatively TRBD1 (6 bases). The V end lost 1 base, the J end lost 6 bases, and 9 bases lay between the germline ends. The CDR3 has 13 amino acids. This CDR3 is CASSLGQVPEAFF. Written as DNA, the CDR3 is TGTGCCAGCAGTTTAGGACAGGTCCCTGAAGCTTTCTTT.

The chain uses TRBV3-1 (or the pseudogene TRBV3-2) and TRBJ1-2; D ambiguous. CDR3 length: 15 amino acids. The germline V and J ends were trimmed by 1 base and 3 bases, with 12 bases remaining between them. Germline V CDR1 and CDR2: LGHDT, YNNKEL (reference sequence). The CDR3 loop reads CASSQGAGLDYGYTF. Here the CDR3 DNA reads TGTGCCAGCAGCCAAGGGGCCGGGTTGGACTATGGCTACACCTTC.

The rearrangement joins TRBV3-1 (or the pseudogene TRBV3-2) to TRBJ2-7, with 8 bases aligning to TRBD2. CDR3 length: 17 residues. Germline values: CDR1 LGHDT, CDR2 YNNKEL (reference sequence). Trimming removed 1 base from V and 3 bases from J; junction bases left unmatched: 11. CDR3 nucleotides: TGTGCCAGCAGCCAAGGTCGTAGCGGGGCTTTCCTCTACGAGCAGTACTTC. Translation: CASSQGRSGAFLYEQYF.

The CDR3 reads CASNNPYRGGNYGYTF. CDR3 DNA: TGTGCCAGCAACAACCCGTATCGGGGGGGGAACTATGGCTACACCTTC. The genes are TRBV9 and TRBJ1-2, with D possibly TRBD1 on 5 matching bases. The CDR3 contains 16 residues. Between the trimmed V and J ends, which lost 6 bases and 2 bases, there was a span of 20 bases. The germline gives CDR1 SGDLS, CDR2 YYNGEE.

V usage is TRBV2 and J usage is TRBJ2-6, with a weak D call TRBD1 (5 bases). In germline, CDR1 is SNHLY, CDR2 FYNNEI. The CDR3 has 15 residues. Trimming removed 8 bases at V and 2 bases at J, with 13 bases between. The CDR3 loop is CASLPLGAGANVLTF. CDR3 sequence (DNA): TGTGCCAGCCTACCCTTAGGGGCTGGGGCCAACGTCCTGACTTTC.

V usage is TRBV5-1 and J usage is TRBJ2-6; a possible D gene is TRBD2 (6 bases). Trimming removed 0 bases at V and 0 bases at J, with 13 bases between. The germline CDR1 and CDR2 sequences are SGHRS and YFSETQ. The CDR3 is made up of 18 amino acids. The CDR3, as DNA: TGCGCCAGCAGCTTGGAGGCGGGGCGGTCCTCTGGGGCCAACGTCCTGACTTTC. This codes for CASSLEAGRSSGANVLTF.

This clone showed up just a few times. The chain has TRBV6-4 and TRBJ1-6; no clear D. V was pared by 0 bases and J by 7 bases, with 4 bases between. The CDR3 contains 13 residues. Germline V CDR1 and CDR2: MRHNA, SNTAGT. CDR3 region: CASSDSENSPLHF. CDR3 bases: TGTGCCAGCAGTGACTCGGAAAATTCACCCCTCCACTTT.

The rearrangement joins TRBV6-1 to TRBJ1-5; D is undetermined. From germline, CDR1 is MNHNS and CDR2 SASEGT. The CDR3 contains 16 residues. Trimming stripped 4 bases from V and 3 bases from J, with 16 bases between. CDR3: CASSVGETLTNQPQHF. CDR3 nucleotides: TGTGCCAGCAGTGTCGGGGAAACCCTAACCAATCAGCCCCAGCATTTT.

The chain carries TRBV4-1 and TRBJ2-7, with D possibly matching TRBD2 (5 bases). CDR3 length: 14 residues. The ends were cut back, 5 bases at V and 3 bases at J, with 14 bases in the middle. The germline CDR1 and CDR2 sequences are MGHRA and YSYEKL. The CDR3: CASSDRGRIYEQYF. CDR3 nucleotide sequence: TGCGCCAGCAGCGACCGGGGAAGAATCTACGAGCAGTACTTC.

J is TRBJ1-5 and V is TRBV2; 11 nucleotides line up with TRBD1. V lost 6 bases, J lost 7 bases, and 5 bases stayed unmatched. Germline loops: CDR1 SNHLY, CDR2 FYNNEI. The CDR3 extends over 14 amino acids. CDR3 residues: CASRGTGGYQPQHF. The CDR3 region has the DNA TGTGCCAGCAGGGGGACAGGGGGTTACCAGCCCCAGCATTTT. The complete variable domain, with remaining parts taken from reference TRBV2 and TRBJ1-5, reads EPEVTQTPSHQVTQMGQEVILRCVPISNHLYFYWYRQILGQKVEFLVSFYNNEISEKSEIFDDQFSVERPDGSNFTLKIRSTKLEDSAMYFCASRGTGGYQPQHFGDGTRLSIL.

The rearrangement joins TRBV5-1 to TRBJ1-2, with 10 bases identical to TRBD1. With V trimmed by 4 bases and J by 3 bases, 3 bases remained unmatched. The CDR3 sequence is 14 residues long. Per germline, CDR1 SGHRS and CDR2 YFSETQ. CDR3 residues: CASSTGQGDYGYTF. In DNA, the CDR3 is TGCGCCAGCAGCACCGGACAGGGGGACTATGGCTACACCTTC.

The rearrangement uses TRBV4-1 and TRBJ1-6; unclear D gene. Deletions cut 0 bases from V and 5 bases from J, with 8 bases between. The CDR3 contains 15 residues. From germline, CDR1 is MGHRA and CDR2 YSYEKL. This CDR3 is CASSQDWRDNSPLHF. DNA of the CDR3: TGCGCCAGCAGCCAAGATTGGAGGGATAATTCACCCCTCCACTTT.

This chain connects TRBV2 to TRBJ1-5; D is ambiguous. V lost 3 bases to trimming and J lost 4 bases, with 10 bases between them. The CDR3 is made up of 14 amino acids. Germline values: CDR1 SNHLY, CDR2 FYNNEI. Written as DNA, the CDR3 is TGTGCCAGCAGTGAGGGGAGTGGGAATCAGCCCCAGCATTTT. As protein: CASSEGSGNQPQHF.

The rearrangement links TRBV5-1 to TRBJ1-2; D remains unclear. There are 8 residues in the CDR3. CDR1 is SGHRS and CDR2 is YFSETQ in the germline V gene. Between the trimmed V and J ends, which lost 8 bases and 8 bases, there was a span of 4 bases. CDR3 protein: CARRGYTF. The CDR3, as DNA: TGCGCCAGGCGAGGCTACACCTTC.

The rearrangement uses TRBV3-1 (or the pseudogene TRBV3-2) and TRBJ2-7; 7 positions agree with TRBD1. J was trimmed by 5 bases and V by 4 bases; bases with no gene match: 8. This CDR3 region has 14 residues. Germline V CDR1 and CDR2: LGHDT, YNNKEL (reference sequence). CDR3 bases: TGTGCCAGCAGCCTCACGAGGGGGCGCCACGAGCAGTACTTC. Protein sequence: CASSLTRGRHEQYF.

The chain employs TRBV6-5 and TRBJ2-5, with D perhaps matching TRBD1 (5 bases). The V gene lost 7 bases and the J gene lost 2 bases, with 17 bases spanning the gap. Germline V gene data show CDR1 as MNHEY and CDR2 as SVGAGI. The CDR3 contains 15 residues. CDR3: CASTPPRALQETQYF. The CDR3 region has the DNA TGTGCCAGCACCCCGCCCAGGGCGCTACAAGAGACCCAGTACTTC.

The V and J genes are TRBV5-4 and TRBJ1-1, with D tentatively TRBD1 (5 bases). V was shortened by 6 bases and J by 6 bases, with 15 bases between the two germline ends. The CDR3 sequence is 13 residues long. Germline loops: CDR1 SGHNT, CDR2 YYREEE (reference sequence). CDR3 sequence (DNA): TGTGCCAGCACGGGTACAGGAGTGGCTGAAGCTTTCTTT. As protein: CASTGTGVAEAFF. Variable domain in full (rest from reference TRBV5-4 and TRBJ1-1): ETGVTQSPTHLIKTRGQQVTLRCSSQSGHNTVSWYQQALGQGPQFIFQYYREEENGRGNFPPRFSGLQFPNYSSELNVNALELDDSALYLCASTGTGVAEAFFGQGTRLTVV.

The rearrangement joins TRBV6-6 to TRBJ2-7; perhaps TRBD2 as D (7 bases). The V end lost 2 bases, the J end lost 6 bases, and 14 bases lay between the germline ends. Germline V gene sequence: CDR1 MNHNY, CDR2 SVGAGI (reference sequence). The CDR3 loop spans 14 amino acids. The DNA of the CDR3 is TGTGCCAGCAGTTACAGGGGGGGGCCCGGCGAGCAGTACTTC. This translates into CASSYRGGPGEQYF.

This clone was seen a handful of times. V gene TRBV5-8 combines with J gene TRBJ2-7, with D uncertain. V was shortened by 0 bases and J by 7 bases, with 11 bases between the two germline ends. The CDR3 sequence is 13 residues long. The germline V gene encodes CDR1 SGHTS and CDR2 YDEGEE. The CDR3 sequence: CASSLAPPAEQYF. The CDR3 DNA sequence: TGTGCCAGCAGCTTGGCCCCCCCGGCGGAGCAGTACTTC.

The rearrangement uses TRBV6-1 and TRBJ2-3; 8 positions agree with TRBD1. Germline V CDR1 and CDR2: MNHNS, SASEGT. Germline trimming cut 3 bases from V and 0 bases from J; bases unmatched to any gene: 5. The CDR3 contains 16 residues. Here the CDR3 reads CASSDPGGRSTDTQYF. The DNA of the CDR3 is TGTGCCAGCAGTGACCCAGGGGGCCGAAGCACAGATACGCAGTATTTT.